The sequence of this T cell receptor (beta chain) was determined in a study of blood T cell repertoires in COVID-19. In the source study's methods: Reference gene primers were amplified, and this amplification served to estimate nucleated cell counts. Libraries were prepared by immunoSEQ multiplex PCR; TCRdb keeps only in-frame clonotypes and omits some of them. Clone size and the V and J calls come from that table; the DNA yielded D and trimming. The table shows fewer than 200,000 clones, with 84% occurring only once. Germline lookup yields CDR1 SGHRS and CDR2 YFSETQ. With 4 bases clipped from V and 1 base from J, the junction kept 4 bases outside the gene matches. The CDR3 length is 14 residues.

V is TRBV5-1 and J is TRBJ2-7; 8 bases are shared with TRBD1. Specimen: peripheral blood. The sequence derives from a man aged 40-50 years who had recovered from COVID-19. CDR3 region: CASSTRQGSYEQYF. The DNA of the CDR3 is TGCGCCAGCAGCACTCGACAGGGGTCCTACGAGCAGTACTTC. The full variable domain, in which reference TRBV5-1 and TRBJ2-7 provide the parts outside the CDR3, is KAGVTQTPRYLIKTRGQQVTLSCSPISGHRSVSWYQQTPGQGLQFLFEYFSETQRNKGNFPGRFSGRQFSNSRSEMNVSTLELGDSALYLCASSTRQGSYEQYFGPGTRLTVT.